A single sample gave rise to the 27 T cell receptor beta chains below, sequenced in a study of T cell clones after liver transplantation. Profiled with immunoSEQ multiplex PCR; TCRdb holds only in-frame clones, not every one. Found here are fewer than 85,000 clones, approximately 82% of them singletons; the top ten hold approximately 2.8%. The sequences come from CD4+ T cells from blood, collected at the 22-month timepoint. The receptors derive from a human patient who received a liver transplant. Some of the T cells might come from the graft donor.

This chain uses TRBV11-3 with TRBJ2-2; 7 bases are a match to TRBD1. The CDR3 contains 14 residues. Germline CDR1 SGHNT, CDR2 YENEEA. Trimming cost V 8 bases and J 6 bases; bases outside gene matches: 9. The CDR3 DNA sequence: TGTGCCAGCGAAGGACAGGCGGCATCCGGGGAGCTGTTTTTT. It yields the protein CASEGQAASGELFF.

The rearrangement links TRBV29-1 to TRBJ1-1; D is unclear. Germline V gives CDR1 SQVTM, CDR2 ANQGSEA. The length of the CDR3 is 12 residues. Trimming removed 4 bases from V and 4 bases from J, with 10 bases in between. The CDR3 nucleotides read TGCAGCGTTGTGAGCGGGAGCACTGAAGCTTTCTTT. Translation: CSVVSGSTEAFF. The variable domain in full, completed from reference TRBV29-1 and TRBJ1-1, reads SAVISQKPSRDICQRGTSLTIQCQVDSQVTMMFWYRQQPGQSLTLIATANQGSEATYESGFVIDKFPISRPNLTFSTLTVSNMSPEDSSIYLCSVVSGSTEAFFGQGTRLTVV.

The V gene is TRBV5-6, the J gene TRBJ1-2; 9 positions agree with TRBD1. Germline trimming cut 3 bases from V and 4 bases from J; bases unmatched to any gene: 4. CDR1 SGHDT and CDR2 YYEEEE come from the germline V gene. The CDR3 loop spans 14 amino acids. The CDR3 DNA reads TGTGCCAGCAGCTGGACAGGGGACGGCTATGGCTACACCTTC. Translation: CASSWTGDGYGYTF.

This clone came up a few times. The rearrangement links TRBV7-9 to TRBJ2-1; 12 positions agree with TRBD2. Germline V gene lookup returns CDR1 SEHNR and CDR2 FQNEAQ (reference sequence). The CDR3 loop spans 19 amino acids. After removal of 5 bases from V and 0 bases from J, the junction contained 11 bases not matched to a gene. DNA for the CDR3: TGTGCCAGCAGCCCACTAGCGGGAGGTAGTGTGAGCTCCTACAATGAGCAGTTCTTC. Its translation is CASSPLAGGSVSSYNEQFF.

The gene calls are TRBV5-1 and TRBJ2-3; maybe TRBD2 (5 bases). CDR3 length: 16 residues. With 4 bases removed from V and 4 bases from J, the gap between germline ends came to 19 bases. Per the germline V gene, CDR1 is SGHRS and CDR2 is YFSETQ. The CDR3, as DNA: TGCGCCAGCAGCCCCGCTGACACTACCGGGGCAGATACGCAGTATTTT. Amino acid sequence: CASSPADTTGADTQYF.

The rearrangement uses TRBV28 and TRBJ2-7; 7 positions match TRBD2. CDR1 and CDR2 (germline): MDHEN, SYDVKM. V shed 5 bases, J shed 3 bases, and the junction held 7 bases outside the gene matches. CDR3 length: 14 residues. The CDR3 DNA follows: TGTGCCAGCAGTCTCCGACTAGCAGGCTACGAGCAGTACTTC. Amino acid sequence: CASSLRLAGYEQYF.

V and J are TRBV4-1 and TRBJ1-4; D is unresolved. The CDR3 sequence is 13 residues long. V lost 2 bases and J lost 8, with 9 bases in between. Germline lookup yields CDR1 MGHRA and CDR2 YSYEKL. The CDR3 sequence is CASSQMVGEKLFF. CDR3 DNA: TGCGCCAGCAGCCAAATGGTGGGCGAAAAACTGTTTTTT.

This chain connects TRBV5-1 to TRBJ1-5; 8 bases match TRBD1. CDR1 and CDR2 from the germline V gene are SGHRS and YFSETQ. This CDR3 region has 15 residues. V lost 1 base, J lost 2 bases, and 2 bases stayed unmatched. The CDR3 here is CASSLQTGGNQPQHF. The CDR3 nucleotides are TGCGCCAGCAGCTTGCAGACAGGGGGCAATCAGCCCCAGCATTTT.

The V and J genes are TRBV30 and TRBJ1-5, with a weak D call TRBD1 (5 bases). The CDR3 runs 13 residues. The V and J ends lost 6 bases and 4 bases respectively, with 13 bases between them. Germline-derived CDR1 and CDR2 are GTSNPN and SVGIG (reference sequence). The CDR3 region is CACTGGSNQPQHF. The DNA of the CDR3 is TGTGCCTGCACCGGGGGGTCGAATCAGCCCCAGCATTTT.

This clone was observed at least ten times. The V and J genes are TRBV2 and TRBJ2-1; D unclear. Germline CDR1 SNHLY, CDR2 FYNNEI. Trimming pared 3 bases from V and 8 bases from J, leaving 5 bases between. CDR3 length equals 11 residues. The DNA for the CDR3 is TGTGCCAGCAGTGAGGCCGATGAGCAGTTCTTC. Its translation: CASSEADEQFF.

The rearrangement uses TRBV10-3 and TRBJ1-3, with TRBD1 identical over 7 bases. Per germline, CDR1 ENHRY and CDR2 SYGVKD. The trim removed 8 bases at V and 9 bases at J, leaving 4 bases unmatched. This CDR3 has 11 residues. CDR3 sequence: CAIGKGATIYF. DNA of the CDR3: TGTGCCATCGGGAAGGGGGCCACCATATATTTT.

This sequence joins TRBV18 and TRBJ2-7, with TRBD1 matching 7 bases. The CDR3 has 15 amino acids. Germline lookup yields CDR1 KGHSH and CDR2 LQKENI. V shed 2 bases and J 3 bases; nucleotides not matched to a gene: 7. The CDR3, as DNA: TGTGCCAGCTCACCAGGACAGGCGATAAACTACGAGCAGTACTTC. Residues: CASSPGQAINYEQYF.

The chain employs TRBV6-4 and TRBJ2-3; tentatively, D is TRBD2 (5 bases). Trimming stripped 3 bases from V and 4 bases from J, with 11 bases between. Per germline, CDR1 MRHNA and CDR2 SNTAGT. This CDR3 spans 14 amino acids. This CDR3 is CASSDLAGADTQYF. CDR3 DNA sequence: TGTGCCAGCAGTGATCTAGCAGGTGCAGATACGCAGTATTTT.

In its sample, this clone was seen a few times. The genes are TRBV30 and TRBJ2-6, with D possibly being TRBD1 (6 bases). Germline CDR1 GTSNPN, CDR2 SVGIG (reference sequence). This CDR3 is built from 16 residues. V lost 4 bases to trimming and J lost 1 base, with 14 bases between them. CDR3 loop: CAWTQGSTSGANVLTF. In DNA, the CDR3 is TGTGCCTGGACACAGGGAAGTACGTCTGGGGCCAACGTCCTGACTTTC.

The chain carries TRBV6-5 and TRBJ2-1, with D perhaps matching TRBD1 or TRBD2 (5 bases each). V shed 0 bases and J shed 9 bases, with 15 bases lying between them. From germline, CDR1 is MNHEY and CDR2 SVGAGI. This CDR3 contains 15 residues. The CDR3 loop is CASSYSLGRNSEQFF. CDR3 nucleotides: TGTGCCAGCAGTTACTCGTTGGGACGAAACAGTGAGCAGTTCTTC.

The chain links TRBV6-6 to TRBJ2-7; TRBD2 agrees at 7 bases. Losses at the gene ends were 2 bases for V and 6 bases for J; bases not matched to a gene: 10. This CDR3 spans 15 amino acids. The germline V gene has CDR1 MNHNY and CDR2 SVGAGI (reference sequence). CDR3 bases: TGTGCCAGCAGTTACAGGACTAGAGGCGATGGCGAGCAGTACTTC. This gives the protein CASSYRTRGDGEQYF.

V gene TRBV7-3 combines with J gene TRBJ2-2, with a weak D call TRBD1 (5 bases). The germline V gene encodes CDR1 SGHTA and CDR2 FQGTGA. V gave up 5 bases and J gave up 6 bases, with 19 bases separating them. The CDR3 runs 16 residues. The CDR3 is CASSLQPTELSGELFF. In DNA form, the CDR3 reads TGTGCCAGCAGCCTCCAGCCGACAGAGCTGTCCGGGGAGCTGTTTTTT.

This rearrangement joins TRBV18 to TRBJ2-3; 12 nucleotides match TRBD1. V lost 5 bases, J lost 5 bases, and 11 bases stayed unmatched. Germline V lookup: CDR1 KGHSH, CDR2 LQKENI. The CDR3 is 17 amino acids. The CDR3 reads CASSSGLGQGAGDTQYF. For the CDR3, the DNA is TGTGCCAGCTCATCCGGTCTGGGACAGGGGGCCGGAGATACGCAGTATTTT.

The chain combines TRBV6-5 with TRBJ2-3, with a possible D match to TRBD1 (6 bases). Trimming took off 11 bases at V and 5 bases at J, with 17 bases between the two ends. CDR3 length: 13 amino acids. The germline V gene encodes CDR1 MNHEY and CDR2 SVGAGI. DNA for the CDR3: TGTGCCGGGGGCCCCCCCGGTCGAGATACGCAGTATTTT. Residues: CAGGPPGRDTQYF.

In nucleotides, the CDR3 is TGCGCCAGCAGCTTGGAGGGAGGTGAGAACACTGAAGCTTTCTTT. Its translation: CASSLEGGENTEAFF. This chain uses TRBV5-1 with TRBJ1-1, with D unclear. Germline V lookup: CDR1 SGHRS, CDR2 YFSETQ. This CDR3 is built from 15 residues. Trimming cost V 0 bases and J 1 base, with 10 bases left between them.

The chain couples TRBV11-2 to TRBJ2-4; no clear D gene. The CDR3 runs 14 residues. Trimming stripped 5 bases from V and 0 bases from J, with 8 bases between. The germline CDR1 and CDR2 sequences are SGHAT and FQNNGV. The CDR3 loop reads CASSPTIAKNIQYF. CDR3 nucleotides: TGTGCCAGCAGCCCCACGATAGCCAAAAACATTCAGTACTTC.

The chain is built from TRBV10-3 and TRBJ2-3; 11 bases are a match to TRBD2. Looked up from germline, CDR1 is ENHRY and CDR2 is SYGVKD. V shed 0 bases, J shed 5 bases, and the junction held 4 bases outside the gene matches. The CDR3 is 16 residues long. The CDR3 DNA reads as TGTGCCATCAGTGAGTCAAGTCTAGCGGGAGGAGATACGCAGTATTTT. Protein: CAISESSLAGGDTQYF.

This clone was picked up a small number of times. Other DNA sequences in this sample translate to the same CDR3. CDR3 bases: TGTGCCAGCAGGGGACCTACCTACGAGCAGTACTTC. As protein: CASRGPTYEQYF. The chain recombines TRBV28 with TRBJ2-7, with D perhaps assigned TRBD1 or TRBD2 (5 bases each). Germline assignment: CDR1 MDHEN and CDR2 SYDVKM. This CDR3 is 12 amino acids long. The V and J ends lost 6 bases and 2 bases respectively, with 8 bases between them.

This clone was seen a handful of times. The chain recombines TRBV30 with TRBJ1-5; possible D gene TRBD1, 5 bases. There are 12 residues in the CDR3. The germline CDR1 and CDR2 sequences are GTSNPN and SVGIG (reference sequence). V was pared by 1 base and J by 5 bases, with 6 bases between. The CDR3 loop reads CAWSEGYQPQHF. DNA of the CDR3: TGTGCCTGGAGTGAGGGGTATCAGCCCCAGCATTTT.

This sequence joins TRBV19 and TRBJ1-3; D is uncertain. The V and J ends lost 5 bases and 4 bases respectively, with 12 bases between them. The CDR3 consists of 14 residues. Germline-derived CDR1 and CDR2 are LNHDA and SQIVND (reference sequence). The chain's CDR3 is CASSARMRGNTIYF. The CDR3 DNA follows: TGTGCCAGTAGTGCCCGAATGCGCGGAAACACCATATATTTT.

The chain carries TRBV7-2 and TRBJ2-1, with 10 bases identical to TRBD1. The CDR3 sequence is 15 residues long. Germline trimming cut 5 bases from V and 1 base from J; bases unmatched to any gene: 2. Germline V CDR1 and CDR2: SGHTA, FQGNSA. CDR3 DNA: TGTGCCAGCAGCACGGACAGGGGGTCCTACAATGAGCAGTTCTTC. Translating it yields CASSTDRGSYNEQFF.

Here the CDR3 reads CASSSSTGPNEQFF. CDR3 sequence (DNA): TGTGCCAGCAGCTCCAGCACAGGGCCCAATGAGCAGTTCTTC. V gene TRBV11-3 combines with J gene TRBJ2-1; possible D gene TRBD1, 6 bases. The V end was cut by 4 bases, the J end by 6 bases, with 13 bases between. The CDR3 has 14 amino acids. The V gene's germline CDR1 is SGHNT and CDR2 YENEEA.